The table lists the clone carrying this TCR beta chain with many counts. Its specificity is not known. Looked up from germline, CDR1 is SQVTM and CDR2 is ANQGSEA. The CDR3 has 15 amino acids. Germline trimming cut 4 bases from V and 3 bases from J; bases unmatched to any gene: 8. TCRdb redid the calling of the 5' RACE reads with MiXCR, one entry per CDR3 protein. The data hold 270,000 or so distinct CDR3 sequences, with about 8.9% observed a single time. The data derive from a study of identical twins. Study-wide points: Out-of-frame alpha sequences shared by twins showed excess low generation probability. Reduced insertions were recorded for abundant cord blood beta clonotypes, with no such pattern in memory repertoires. Rather than following the same donors, the conclusions depended on cross-sectional statistical analysis.

All donors were healthy, and all were Caucasian. The sample also formed part of further work on yellow fever vaccine responses in identical twins.

This rearrangement joins TRBV29-1 to TRBJ2-7, with 11 bases lining up with TRBD2. The sequenced material came from CD8+ T cells sorted from blood. This receptor was identified in a woman between 18 and 29 years old in good health. This CDR3 reads CSVGKTSGTGYEQYF. Written as DNA, the CDR3 is TGCAGCGTTGGAAAGACTAGCGGGACGGGCTACGAGCAGTACTTC.